This TCR beta chain was captured by sequencing in a study of cytomegalovirus exposure and HLA in healthy donors. PCR used 60 Vbeta primers and 13 Jbeta primers. Assay used: immunoSEQ multiplex PCR; TCRdb lists only in-frame clones, some missing. This sample has some 110,000 clones, with around 64% found just once. To note about this clone: Its antigen is still unknown.

Broader study findings: Most of the TCR beta V segments (in an earlier analysis) were productive either about 87% or about 30% of the time. Presence/absence analyses assumed roughly uniform sequencing depth across donors, which may not hold. Links to common viral pathogens appeared, in a later analysis, for several of the most significant clusters.

Trimming took 4 bases from V and 3 from J, leaving 10 bases between them. There are 13 residues in the CDR3. In germline, CDR1 is SGHTA, CDR2 FQGNSA. The chain couples TRBV7-2 to TRBJ2-7; D is possibly TRBD2 (5 bases). The sample taken for sequencing was PBMCs. The receptor was derived from a man aged 30-40 years in good health and CMV-seropositive. CDR3 bases: TGTGCCAGCAGCTCCGGACTTCACTACGAGCAGTACTTC. Its protein product is CASSSGLHYEQYF. The full variable domain, completed using reference TRBV7-2 and TRBJ2-7, is GAGVSQSPSNKVTEKGKDVELRCDPISGHTALYWYRQSLGQGLEFLIYFQGNSAPDKSGLPSDRFSAERTGGSVSTLTIQRTQQEDSAVYLCASSSGLHYEQYFGPGTRLTVT.